The 14 T cell receptor beta chains given below trace back to one sample, sequenced in a study of blood T cell repertoires in COVID-19. The data were produced by immunoSEQ multiplex PCR, yet TCRdb's version contains in-frame clones alone and is incomplete. The sample records approximately 93,000 clones, approximately 90% being singletons. The sample comprised peripheral blood. The origin of the receptors is a man aged 55 to 70 with acute or convalescent COVID-19.

V usage is TRBV24-1 and J usage is TRBJ2-3; D is perhaps TRBD2 (6 bases). The CDR3 is 16 residues long. The germline gives CDR1 KGHDR, CDR2 SFDVKD. V lost 2 bases and J 1 base, leaving 12 bases between the germline ends. The DNA of the CDR3 is TGTGCCACCAGTGATTATCGGGCGGGACGCACAGATACGCAGTATTTT. Encoded protein: CATSDYRAGRTDTQYF.

The CDR3 DNA is TGTGCCAGCAGCGCCGGACAAACCGGCGAGCAGTACTTC. This translates into CASSAGQTGEQYF. This sequence joins TRBV5-4 and TRBJ2-7; TRBD1 might be the D (5 bases). Germline V lookup: CDR1 SGHNT, CDR2 YYREEE (reference sequence). V lost 4 bases and J 6 bases, leaving 14 bases between the germline ends. The CDR3 has 13 amino acids.

The rearrangement joins TRBV6-6 to TRBJ1-3; D remains unclear. CDR3 length: 16 amino acids. Germline loops: CDR1 MNHNY, CDR2 SVGAGI (reference sequence). The ends were cut back, 0 bases at V and 0 bases at J, with 9 bases in the middle. The CDR3 is CASSYSGVLSGNTIYF. The CDR3 coding sequence is TGTGCCAGCAGTTACTCGGGCGTCCTCTCTGGAAACACCATATATTTT.

The table lists this clone with a few counts. The V and J genes are TRBV7-9 and TRBJ2-1; D is unclear. This CDR3 contains 13 residues. V was pared by 3 bases and J by 5 bases, with 8 bases between. Germline V gives CDR1 SEHNR, CDR2 FQNEAQ (reference sequence). The CDR3 here is CASSFRGNNEQFF. CDR3 nucleotide sequence: TGTGCCAGCAGCTTCCGCGGAAACAATGAGCAGTTCTTC.

The V gene is TRBV27, the J gene TRBJ1-2; TRBD1 is a possible D gene (6 bases). V lost 5 bases and J 1 base, leaving 8 bases between the germline ends. Germline CDR1 is MNHEY and CDR2 is SMNVEV (reference sequence). The CDR3 sequence is 13 residues long. This chain's CDR3 is CASSKGGNYGYTF. The CDR3, as DNA: TGTGCCAGCAGTAAAGGGGGTAACTATGGCTACACCTTC.

This chain uses TRBV2 with TRBJ1-6; D uncertain. CDR1 and CDR2 from the germline V gene are SNHLY and FYNNEI. Trimming left V 6 bases short and J 4 bases short, with 13 bases between. The CDR3 runs to 15 residues. This CDR3 is CASSLEGRYNSPLHF. The CDR3 DNA reads TGTGCCAGCAGCCTCGAGGGTCGGTATAATTCACCCCTCCACTTT.

The chain carries TRBV9 and TRBJ2-1; TRBD1 aligns across 9 bases. Germline CDR1 SGDLS, CDR2 YYNGEE. Trimming cost V 2 bases and J 4 bases; bases outside gene matches: 4. This CDR3 contains 15 residues. CDR3 in amino acids: CASSVPGQGYNEQFF. The DNA for the CDR3 is TGTGCCAGCAGCGTTCCGGGACAGGGTTACAATGAGCAGTTCTTC. The whole variable domain, remainder taken from reference TRBV9 and TRBJ2-1, is DSGVTQTPKHLITATGQRVTLRCSPRSGDLSVYWYQQSLDQGLQFLIQYYNGEERAKGNILERFSAQQFPDLHSELNLSSLELGDSALYFCASSVPGQGYNEQFFGPGTRLTVL.

The chain carries TRBV20-1 and TRBJ2-7, with 9 bases matching TRBD2. The germline V gene encodes CDR1 DFQATT and CDR2 SNEGSKA (reference sequence). V was pared by 3 bases and J by 9 bases, with 12 bases of the junction left unmatched. The CDR3 covers 14 residues. The CDR3: CSASTSGYDTGQYF. In nucleotides, the CDR3 is TGCAGTGCTAGTACTAGCGGGTATGATACAGGGCAGTACTTC.

The chain uses TRBV7-9 and TRBJ1-1; 8 bases align to TRBD1. The junction had 6 bases not matched to a gene; V was cut back by 5 bases and J by 4 bases. The CDR3 consists of 14 residues. Germline values: CDR1 SEHNR, CDR2 FQNEAQ (reference sequence). The CDR3 nucleotides read TGTGCCAGCAGCCCCCGACAGGGGAGCACTGAAGCTTTCTTT. This encodes CASSPRQGSTEAFF.

This chain links TRBV19 with TRBJ1-2; 8 nucleotides match TRBD1. The CDR3 extends over 15 amino acids. CDR1 and CDR2 from the germline V gene are LNHDA and SQIVND (reference sequence). V trimming: 3 bases; J trimming: 4 bases; junction bases outside the gene matches: 7. CDR3 sequence (DNA): TGTGCCAGTAGTATCCCAGGGGGCCTAGGCTATGGCTACACCTTC. It is translated as CASSIPGGLGYGYTF. Filled out from reference TRBV19 and TRBJ1-2, the complete variable domain reads DGGITQSPKYLFRKEGQNVTLSCEQNLNHDAMYWYRQDPGQGLRLIYYSQIVNDFQKGDIAEGYSVSREKKESFPLTVTSAQKNPTAFYLCASSIPGGLGYGYTFGSGTRLTVV.

The chain links TRBV18 to TRBJ2-7, with 9 bases that match TRBD1. The CDR3 covers 15 residues. Trimming at V came to 2 bases and at J to 3 bases, leaving 5 bases not matched to a gene. CDR1 is KGHSH, CDR2 LQKENI, per germline. The CDR3 nucleotides read TGTGCCAGCTCACCAGTGGACAGGGGAAGCTACGAGCAGTACTTC. Protein product: CASSPVDRGSYEQYF.

The table lists this clone with a count of one. The rearrangement joins TRBV29-1 to TRBJ2-1; 13 bases are shared with TRBD2. The CDR3 loop spans 15 amino acids. Losses at the gene ends were 1 base for V and 8 bases for J; bases not matched to a gene: 5. The germline V gene has CDR1 SQVTM and CDR2 ANQGSEA. The CDR3 is CSVEGTSGSLYEQFF. CDR3 in DNA: TGCAGCGTTGAAGGGACTAGCGGGAGTCTCTATGAGCAGTTCTTC.

The chain recombines TRBV6-1 with TRBJ2-4; TRBD1 might be the D (5 bases). Germline V gene lookup returns CDR1 MNHNS and CDR2 SASEGT. The CDR3 covers 17 residues. The ends were cut back, 2 bases at V and 3 bases at J, with 17 bases in the middle. CDR3 nucleotides: TGTGCCAGCAGTGAAACTCCCCAGGGCATAGGCAAAAACATTCAGTACTTC. Protein sequence: CASSETPQGIGKNIQYF.

This clone was found a few times. V usage is TRBV29-1 and J usage is TRBJ2-1, with unresolved D. CDR1 SQVTM and CDR2 ANQGSEA come from the germline V gene. The V and J ends lost 7 bases and 7 bases respectively, with 11 bases between them. The CDR3 spans 11 residues. CDR3 in amino acids: CSGSAGNEQFF. CDR3 nucleotides: TGCAGCGGCTCAGCCGGGAATGAGCAGTTCTTC.